The 28 T cell receptor beta chains reported below all come from one sample, sequenced in a study of shared clonotypes between healthy human individuals. The repertoire was sequenced with immunoSEQ multiplex PCR; TCRdb's copy has only in-frame clones and lacks some. The sample has under 2,500,000 clones, approximately 94% seen once. Source material: naive CD4+ T cells sorted from blood. Subset noted: CD45RA+ positively selected. The receptors derive from a man aged 18 to 29 in good health.

This sequence joins TRBV11-2 and TRBJ2-3, with D uncertain. V was shortened by 1 base and J by 0 bases, with 5 bases between the two germline ends. The CDR3 consists of 14 residues. Germline V lookup: CDR1 SGHAT, CDR2 FQNNGV. The CDR3 bases are TGTGCCAGCAGCTTAGCCCGGAGCACAGATACGCAGTATTTT. This encodes CASSLARSTDTQYF.

The sample holds one count of this clone. The chain employs TRBV6-5 and TRBJ2-2; possibly TRBD1 or TRBD2 for D (5 bases each). The CDR3 has 14 residues. Trimming left V 6 bases short and J 3 bases short, with 11 bases between. Germline loops: CDR1 MNHEY, CDR2 SVGAGI. CDR3 nucleotides: TGTGCCAGCAGGACGGGACCTCACACCGGGGAGCTGTTTTTT. It translates to CASRTGPHTGELFF.

This clone was counted once. This rearrangement joins TRBV27 to TRBJ1-1; possibly TRBD1 for D (5 bases). From germline, CDR1 is MNHEY and CDR2 SMNVEV (reference sequence). V was clipped by 6 bases and J by 11 bases, with 13 bases between them. This CDR3 spans 11 amino acids. CDR3 sequence reads: CASSSYNRAFF. The CDR3 DNA is TGTGCCAGCAGCTCATACAACAGGGCTTTCTTT.

CDR3 DNA sequence: TGTGCCAGCAGCCTCGACAGGGTCGTAGGGAATGAGCAGTTCTTC. It specifies CASSLDRVVGNEQFF. The chain links TRBV7-9 to TRBJ2-1, with 7 bases lining up with TRBD1. With 5 bases clipped from V and 7 bases from J, the junction kept 11 bases outside the gene matches. The CDR3 consists of 15 residues. Germline CDR1 reads SEHNR; CDR2 reads FQNEAQ (reference sequence).

Comments on this clone: Relative to the germline gene, one junction end is altered; a read error may explain this. The chain carries TRBV7-7 and TRBJ2-1; TRBD1 agrees at 8 bases. This CDR3 comprises 15 residues. CDR1 and CDR2 from the germline V gene are SSHAT and FNYEAQ (reference sequence). The chain's CDR3 is CASSLTLTGVNEQFF. The CDR3 DNA follows: TGTGCTAGCAGCCTCACTTTGACAGGGGTGAATGAGCAGTTCTTC.

This chain connects TRBV11-2 to TRBJ1-2, with a weak D call TRBD1 (5 bases). The germline V gene encodes CDR1 SGHAT and CDR2 FQNNGV. The CDR3 spans 14 residues. The ends were cut back, 0 bases at V and 6 bases at J, with 11 bases in the middle. CDR3 loop: CASSLDQGLNGYTF. The DNA of the CDR3 is TGTGCCAGCAGCTTAGATCAGGGACTGAATGGCTACACCTTC.

The chain has TRBV5-1 and TRBJ1-4; TRBD1 matches 7 bases. The V gene's germline CDR1 is SGHRS and CDR2 YFSETQ. There are 16 residues in the CDR3. V lost 4 bases, J lost 4 bases, and 10 bases stayed unmatched. CDR3 in amino acids: CASSAGSTGINEKLFF. The CDR3 DNA sequence: TGCGCCAGCAGCGCCGGATCGACAGGGATTAATGAAAAACTGTTTTTT.

The gene calls are TRBV6-5 and TRBJ1-3; D ambiguous. This CDR3 has 13 amino acids. The germline V gene encodes CDR1 MNHEY and CDR2 SVGAGI. Trimming shortened V by 6 bases and J by 8 bases, and 14 bases separated the two germline ends. The CDR3 region is CASRSVMGYTIYF. CDR3 bases: TGTGCCAGCAGGTCCGTGATGGGGTACACCATATATTTT.

The V and J genes are TRBV2 and TRBJ1-2; no reliable D call. The CDR3 runs to 16 residues. Germline CDR1 SNHLY, CDR2 FYNNEI. V shed 6 bases and J shed 7 bases, with 24 bases lying between them. The CDR3 spells CASRERAPVMSAGYTF. DNA of the CDR3: TGTGCCAGCAGAGAGCGTGCCCCGGTGATGAGTGCTGGCTACACCTTC.

On this clone itself: The junction departs from the called germline gene at one end, perhaps through a read error. The V gene is TRBV7-7, the J gene TRBJ2-2; 10 bases map to TRBD1. This CDR3 contains 17 residues. Germline V gene data show CDR1 as SSHAT and CDR2 as FNYEAQ (reference sequence). The CDR3 bases are TGTGCTAGCAGCCCCGGGACAGGGGTCGGCCGGACCGGGGAGCTGTTTTTT. Its protein is CASSPGTGVGRTGELFF.

V gene TRBV18 combines with J gene TRBJ2-1; TRBD2 aligns across 7 bases. The CDR3 spans 15 residues. Germline-derived CDR1 and CDR2 are KGHSH and LQKENI. The V segment lost 2 bases and the J segment 2 bases; nucleotides outside the gene matches: 3. CDR3 sequence reads: CASSPGGSAYNEQFF. CDR3 nucleotide sequence: TGTGCCAGCTCACCAGGCGGGAGCGCCTACAATGAGCAGTTCTTC.

V usage is TRBV9 and J usage is TRBJ1-2, with a tentative D call TRBD1 (6 bases). Per the germline V gene, CDR1 is SGDLS and CDR2 is YYNGEE. Trimming pared 1 base from V and 6 bases from J, leaving 19 bases between. This CDR3 has 16 amino acids. CDR3 nucleotides: TGTGCCAGCAGCGTACGACAGGCCCCTCCTCAGGATGGCTACACCTTC. It translates to CASSVRQAPPQDGYTF.

The V and J genes are TRBV10-3 and TRBJ2-2, with TRBD1 identical over 9 bases. The V gene end was trimmed by 2 bases and the J gene end by 5 bases; junction bases not matched to a gene: 6. Germline V CDR1 and CDR2: ENHRY, SYGVKD. The CDR3 totals 16 residues. This CDR3 reads CAISEQVGTGTGELFF. The CDR3 bases are TGTGCCATCAGTGAGCAAGTAGGGACAGGGACCGGGGAGCTGTTTTTT.

Comments on this clone: Other nucleotide sequences in the sample specify the same CDR3. This chain joins TRBV27 and TRBJ1-6; 7 bases agree with TRBD1. Unmatched junction bases numbered 5, after V lost 5 bases and J lost 7 bases. The CDR3 length is 14 residues. Germline lookup yields CDR1 MNHEY and CDR2 SMNVEV (reference sequence). The DNA of the CDR3 is TGTGCCAGCAGTGGCGACAGGGAGAATTCACCCCTCCACTTT. Translating gives CASSGDRENSPLHF.

This sequence joins TRBV10-3 and TRBJ2-3; 10 bases align to TRBD1. CDR1 is ENHRY, CDR2 SYGVKD, per germline. The CDR3 covers 16 residues. V trimming: 4 bases; J trimming: 2 bases; junction bases outside the gene matches: 6. This CDR3 reads CAISGTGGGFTDTQYF. CDR3 coding DNA: TGTGCCATCAGTGGGACAGGGGGGGGTTTCACAGATACGCAGTATTTT.

CDR3 nucleotides: TGTGCCAGCAGCTCCAGCGGGAGGGGGCAAGAGACCCAGTACTTC. Its protein is CASSSSGRGQETQYF. V is TRBV7-2 and J is TRBJ2-5, with 10 nucleotides matching TRBD2. This CDR3 is built from 15 residues. Germline trimming cut 4 bases from V and 2 bases from J; bases unmatched to any gene: 4. Germline CDR1 is SGHTA and CDR2 is FQGNSA.

The chain combines TRBV7-9 with TRBJ1-1; no firm D call. CDR1 is SEHNR and CDR2 is FQNEAQ in the germline V gene (reference sequence). Between the trimmed V and J ends, which lost 5 bases and 2 bases, there was a span of 15 bases. The CDR3 extends over 15 amino acids. CDR3 sequence: CASSPTVLGNTEAFF. The CDR3 bases are TGTGCCAGCAGCCCTACGGTCCTGGGAAACACTGAAGCTTTCTTT.

The chain combines TRBV2 with TRBJ2-5; D might be TRBD1 or TRBD2, each matching 5 bases. The germline gives CDR1 SNHLY, CDR2 FYNNEI. Trimming removed 5 bases at V and 5 bases at J, with 12 bases between. The CDR3 has 13 amino acids. The CDR3 sequence: CASSPRGRETQYF. The CDR3, as DNA: TGTGCCAGCAGTCCCCGGGGCAGGGAGACCCAGTACTTC.

The gene calls are TRBV7-2 and TRBJ2-2; TRBD2 matches at 7 bases. From germline, CDR1 is SGHTA and CDR2 FQGNSA. J lost 2 bases, V lost 0 bases, and 6 bases had no gene match. This CDR3 comprises 17 residues. The CDR3 sequence: CASSLAMTSLNTGELFF. Here the CDR3 DNA reads TGTGCCAGCAGCTTAGCAATGACTAGCCTCAACACCGGGGAGCTGTTTTTT.

The V gene is TRBV7-3, the J gene TRBJ2-2; D is uncertain. Germline CDR1 is SGHTA and CDR2 is FQGTGA. The CDR3 has 13 amino acids. Trimming took off 5 bases at V and 4 bases at J, with 8 bases between the two ends. The CDR3 is CASSLKTTGELFF. The DNA of the CDR3 is TGTGCCAGCAGCCTTAAGACCACCGGGGAGCTGTTTTTT.

This clone was counted a single time. This chain uses TRBV6-6 with TRBJ1-1; D is possibly TRBD1 (6 bases). The CDR3 is 15 residues long. With 6 bases removed from V and 1 base from J, the gap between germline ends came to 15 bases. The germline gives CDR1 MNHNY, CDR2 SVGAGI (reference sequence). The CDR3 region has the DNA TGTGCCAGCAGCCGTCAGGGGTCCGAGAACACTGAAGCTTTCTTT. Its protein product is CASSRQGSENTEAFF.

About this clone itself: The sample holds other DNA sequences that translate to the same CDR3. The V gene is TRBV11-2, the J gene TRBJ2-7; 13 bases line up with TRBD2. V dropped 3 bases and J dropped 4; count of bases not matched to a gene: 0. CDR1 is SGHAT, CDR2 FQNNGV, per germline. This CDR3 has 14 residues. Here the CDR3 DNA reads TGTGCCAGCAGCTTGGGACTAGCGGGATACGAGCAGTACTTC. As protein: CASSLGLAGYEQYF.

A single count supports this clone. V is TRBV15 and J is TRBJ1-3; a weak D match, TRBD1 (5 bases). The germline gives CDR1 LNHNV, CDR2 YYDKDF (reference sequence). This CDR3 spans 16 amino acids. Deletions cut 5 bases from V and 4 bases from J, with 18 bases between. DNA of the CDR3: TGTGCCACCAGCTCCAGAGTCATGGGGCGAGGAAACACCATATATTTT. Protein sequence: CATSSRVMGRGNTIYF.

The V and J genes are TRBV5-4 and TRBJ1-1; D unclear. Trimming removed 4 bases at V and 4 bases at J, with 17 bases between. This CDR3 region has 15 residues. CDR1 is SGHNT and CDR2 is YYREEE in the germline V gene (reference sequence). The CDR3 bases are TGTGCCAGCAGCCCCACACTCTCGACGGTCACTGAAGCTTTCTTT. Translating gives CASSPTLSTVTEAFF. Combining the CDR3 with reference TRBV5-4 and TRBJ1-1 gives the whole variable domain ETGVTQSPTHLIKTRGQQVTLRCSSQSGHNTVSWYQQALGQGPQFIFQYYREEENGRGNFPPRFSGLQFPNYSSELNVNALELDDSALYLCASSPTLSTVTEAFFGQGTRLTVV.

The chain has TRBV11-3 and TRBJ2-5; 9 bases agree with TRBD1. J was trimmed by 2 bases and V by 5 bases; bases with no gene match: 6. This CDR3 region has 15 residues. Germline CDR1 reads SGHNT; CDR2 reads YENEEA. Here the CDR3 DNA reads TGTGCCAGCAGCAAAACAGGGGGCGGTCAAGAGACCCAGTACTTC. Translated: CASSKTGGGQETQYF. Full variable domain (remainder filled in from reference TRBV11-3 and TRBJ2-5): EAGVVQSPRYKIIEKKQPVAFWCNPISGHNTLYWYLQNLGQGPELLIRYENEEAVDDSQLPKDRFSAERLKGVDSTLKIQPAELGDSAVYLCASSKTGGGQETQYFGPGTRLLVL.

The chain combines TRBV4-1 with TRBJ1-1; a weak D match, TRBD1 (5 bases). CDR3 length equals 15 residues. Trimming pared 0 bases from V and 1 base from J, leaving 9 bases between. Germline V gene sequence: CDR1 MGHRA, CDR2 YSYEKL. CDR3 in amino acids: CASSQEGHWNTEAFF. For the CDR3, the DNA is TGCGCCAGCAGCCAAGAAGGACATTGGAACACTGAAGCTTTCTTT.

V gene TRBV5-4 combines with J gene TRBJ2-5; possibly TRBD2 for D (5 bases). V was pared by 1 base and J by 5 bases, with 9 bases between. Germline V gene sequence: CDR1 SGHNT, CDR2 YYREEE (reference sequence). CDR3 length equals 13 residues. CDR3 in DNA: TGTGCCAGCAGCTTGTACGGGATGGAGACCCAGTACTTC. Residues: CASSLYGMETQYF.

The chain combines TRBV6-1 with TRBJ2-3; D is unclear. Trimming removed 4 bases at V and 8 bases at J, with 13 bases between. Germline CDR1 MNHNS, CDR2 SASEGT. The length of the CDR3 is 13 residues. The CDR3 bases are TGTGCCAGCAGTGCCCCTGCCGTGGCTACGCAGTATTTT. It yields the protein CASSAPAVATQYF.